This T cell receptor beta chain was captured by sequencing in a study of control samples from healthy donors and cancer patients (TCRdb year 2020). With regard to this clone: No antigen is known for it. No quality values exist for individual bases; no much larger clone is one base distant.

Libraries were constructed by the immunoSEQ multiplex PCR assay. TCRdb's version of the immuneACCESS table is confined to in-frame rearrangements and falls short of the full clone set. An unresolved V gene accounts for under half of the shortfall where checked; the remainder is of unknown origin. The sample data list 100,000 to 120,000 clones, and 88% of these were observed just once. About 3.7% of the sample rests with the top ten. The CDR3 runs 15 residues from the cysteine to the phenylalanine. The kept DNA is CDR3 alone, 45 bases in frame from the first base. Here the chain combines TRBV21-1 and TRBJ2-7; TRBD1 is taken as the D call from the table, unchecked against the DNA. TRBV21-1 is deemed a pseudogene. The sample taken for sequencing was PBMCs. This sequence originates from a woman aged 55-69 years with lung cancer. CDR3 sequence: CASSPSRDRGHEQYF. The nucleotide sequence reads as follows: TGTGCCAGCAGCCCCTCCCGGGACAGGGGGCACGAGCAGTACTTC.